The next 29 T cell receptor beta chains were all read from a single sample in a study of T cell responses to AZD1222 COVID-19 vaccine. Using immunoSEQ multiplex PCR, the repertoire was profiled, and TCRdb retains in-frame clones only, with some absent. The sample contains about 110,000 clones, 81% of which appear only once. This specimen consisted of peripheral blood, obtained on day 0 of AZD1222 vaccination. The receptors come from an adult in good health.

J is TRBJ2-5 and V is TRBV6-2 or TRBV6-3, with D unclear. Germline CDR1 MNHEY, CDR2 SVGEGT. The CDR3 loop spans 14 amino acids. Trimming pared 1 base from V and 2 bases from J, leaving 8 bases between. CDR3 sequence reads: CASSYFPTQETQYF. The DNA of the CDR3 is TGTGCCAGCAGTTACTTCCCGACACAAGAGACCCAGTACTTC.

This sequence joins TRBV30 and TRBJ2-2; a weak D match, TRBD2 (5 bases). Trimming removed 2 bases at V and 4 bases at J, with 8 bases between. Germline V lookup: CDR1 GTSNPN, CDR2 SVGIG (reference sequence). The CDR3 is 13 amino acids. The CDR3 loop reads CAWSFSGTGELFF. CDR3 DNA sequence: TGTGCCTGGAGTTTCAGCGGCACCGGGGAGCTGTTTTTT.

This chain's CDR3 is CASSLTGGDNQPQHF. The CDR3 region has the DNA TGTGCCAGCAGCTTAACAGGGGGAGACAATCAGCCCCAGCATTTT. This chain uses TRBV7-6 with TRBJ1-5, with 8 bases matching TRBD1. After removal of 2 bases from V and 3 bases from J, the junction contained 3 bases not matched to a gene. The germline gives CDR1 SGHVS, CDR2 FNYEAQ. CDR3 length: 15 residues. The entire variable domain, with the rest obtained from reference TRBV7-6 and TRBJ1-5, is as follows: GAGVSQSPRYKVTKRGQDVALRCDPISGHVSLYWYRQALGQGPEFLTYFNYEAQQDKSGLPNDRFSAERPEGSISTLTIQRTEQRDSAMYRCASSLTGGDNQPQHFGDGTRLSIL.

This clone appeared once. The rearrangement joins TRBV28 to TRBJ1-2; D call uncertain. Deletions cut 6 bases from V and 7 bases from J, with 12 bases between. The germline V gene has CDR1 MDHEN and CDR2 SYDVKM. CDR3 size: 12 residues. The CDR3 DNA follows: TGTGCCAGCAGCCCCGGGCGGCCTGGCTACACCTTC. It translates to CASSPGRPGYTF.

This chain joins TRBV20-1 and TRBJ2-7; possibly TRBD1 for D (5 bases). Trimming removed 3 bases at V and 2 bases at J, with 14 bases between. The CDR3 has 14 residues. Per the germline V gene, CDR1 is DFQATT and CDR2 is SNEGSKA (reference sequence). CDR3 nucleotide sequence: TGCAGTGCTAGTAGAGCAGGGCATGCCTACGAGCAGTACTTC. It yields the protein CSASRAGHAYEQYF.

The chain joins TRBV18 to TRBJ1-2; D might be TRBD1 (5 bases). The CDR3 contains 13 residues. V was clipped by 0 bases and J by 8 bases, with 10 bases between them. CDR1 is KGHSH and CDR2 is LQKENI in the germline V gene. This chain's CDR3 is CASSPPARGGYTF. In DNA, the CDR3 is TGTGCCAGCTCACCACCAGCCCGGGGGGGCTACACCTTC.

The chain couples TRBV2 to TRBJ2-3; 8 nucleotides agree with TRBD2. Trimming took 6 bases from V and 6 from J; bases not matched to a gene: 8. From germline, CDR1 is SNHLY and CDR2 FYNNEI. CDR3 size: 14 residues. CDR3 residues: CASRPLTSEDTQYF. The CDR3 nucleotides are TGTGCCAGCAGGCCACTGACTAGCGAGGATACGCAGTATTTT.

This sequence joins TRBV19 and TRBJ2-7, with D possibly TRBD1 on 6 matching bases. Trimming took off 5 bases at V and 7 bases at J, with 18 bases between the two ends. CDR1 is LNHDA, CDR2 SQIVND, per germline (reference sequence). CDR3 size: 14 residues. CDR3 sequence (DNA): TGTGCCAGTAGTTGGGCAGGGGCTTTGGGTGAGCAGTACTTC. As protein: CASSWAGALGEQYF.

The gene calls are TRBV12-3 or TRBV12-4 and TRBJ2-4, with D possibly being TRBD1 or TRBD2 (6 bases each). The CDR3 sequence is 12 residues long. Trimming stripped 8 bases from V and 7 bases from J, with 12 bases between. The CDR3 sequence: CASGGRRNIQYF. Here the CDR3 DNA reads TGTGCCAGCGGGGGGCGGAGGAACATTCAGTACTTC.

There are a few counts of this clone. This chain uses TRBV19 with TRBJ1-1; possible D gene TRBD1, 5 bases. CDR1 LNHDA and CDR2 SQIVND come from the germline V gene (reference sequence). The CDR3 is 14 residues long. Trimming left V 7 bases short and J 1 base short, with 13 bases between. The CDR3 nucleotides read TGTGCCAGTATTTTGGGCCAGGGGAACACTGAAGCTTTCTTT. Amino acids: CASILGQGNTEAFF.

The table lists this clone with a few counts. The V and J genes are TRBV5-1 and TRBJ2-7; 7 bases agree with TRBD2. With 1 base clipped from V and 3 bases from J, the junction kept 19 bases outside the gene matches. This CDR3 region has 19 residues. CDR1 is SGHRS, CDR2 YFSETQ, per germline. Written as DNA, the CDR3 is TGCGCCAGCAGCTTGCCGCGAAGGGTGGGGACTAACGGAGGCTACGAGCAGTACTTC. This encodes CASSLPRRVGTNGGYEQYF.

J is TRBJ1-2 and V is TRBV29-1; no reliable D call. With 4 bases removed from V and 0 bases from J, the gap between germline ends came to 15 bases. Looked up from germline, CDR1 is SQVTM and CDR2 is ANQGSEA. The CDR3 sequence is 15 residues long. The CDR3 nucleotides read TGCAGCGTTGGAGGATCGACGGAAGCTAACTATGGCTACACCTTC. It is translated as CSVGGSTEANYGYTF.

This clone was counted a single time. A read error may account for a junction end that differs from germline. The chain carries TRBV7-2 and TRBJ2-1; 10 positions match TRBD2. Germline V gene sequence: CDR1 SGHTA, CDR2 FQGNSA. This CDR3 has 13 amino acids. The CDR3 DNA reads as TGTGCCAGCAGCCTTAGCGGGGGGCTTTTAGAGATCTTC. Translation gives CASSLSGGLLEIF.

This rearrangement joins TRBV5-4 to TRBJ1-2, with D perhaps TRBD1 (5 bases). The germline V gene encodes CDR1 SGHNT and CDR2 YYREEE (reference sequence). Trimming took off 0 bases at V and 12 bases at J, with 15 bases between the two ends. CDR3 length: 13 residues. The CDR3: CASSLADTTGNTF. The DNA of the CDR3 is TGTGCCAGCAGCTTGGCGGACACCACCGGCAACACCTTC.

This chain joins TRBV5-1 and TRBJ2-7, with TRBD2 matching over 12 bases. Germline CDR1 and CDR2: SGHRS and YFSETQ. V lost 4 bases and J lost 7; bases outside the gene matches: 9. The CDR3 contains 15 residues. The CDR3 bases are TGCGCCAGCAGCGCCGCTAGCGGGGGGGCTTTAGAGCAGTACTTC. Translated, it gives CASSAASGGALEQYF.

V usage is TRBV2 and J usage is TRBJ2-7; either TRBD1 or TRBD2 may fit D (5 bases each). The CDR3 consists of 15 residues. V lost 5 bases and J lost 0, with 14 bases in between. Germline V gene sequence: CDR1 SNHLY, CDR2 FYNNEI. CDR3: CASSPRGVDSYEQYF. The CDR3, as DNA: TGTGCCAGCAGTCCCCGGGGCGTGGACTCCTACGAGCAGTACTTC.

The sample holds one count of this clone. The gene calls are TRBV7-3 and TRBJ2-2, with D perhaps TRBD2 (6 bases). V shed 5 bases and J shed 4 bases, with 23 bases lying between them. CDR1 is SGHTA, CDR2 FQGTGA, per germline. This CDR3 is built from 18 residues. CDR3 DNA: TGTGCCAGCAGCCCCAGCAGGGTGGGAGCCGGGGGCACCGGGGAGCTGTTTTTT. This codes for CASSPSRVGAGGTGELFF.

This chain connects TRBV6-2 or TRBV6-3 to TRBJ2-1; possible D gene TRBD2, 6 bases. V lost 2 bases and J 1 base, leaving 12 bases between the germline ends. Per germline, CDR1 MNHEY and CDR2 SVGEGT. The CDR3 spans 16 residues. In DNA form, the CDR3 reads TGTGCCAGCAGTTACACGGGACTGAAATCCTACAATGAGCAGTTCTTC. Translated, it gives CASSYTGLKSYNEQFF.

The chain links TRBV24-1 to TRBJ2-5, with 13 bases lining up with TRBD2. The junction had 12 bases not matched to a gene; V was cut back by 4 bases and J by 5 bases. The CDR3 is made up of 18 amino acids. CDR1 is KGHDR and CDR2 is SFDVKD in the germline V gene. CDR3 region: CATSDLGLAGESGETQYF. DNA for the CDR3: TGTGCCACCAGTGACCTTGGACTAGCGGGGGAAAGCGGGGAGACCCAGTACTTC.

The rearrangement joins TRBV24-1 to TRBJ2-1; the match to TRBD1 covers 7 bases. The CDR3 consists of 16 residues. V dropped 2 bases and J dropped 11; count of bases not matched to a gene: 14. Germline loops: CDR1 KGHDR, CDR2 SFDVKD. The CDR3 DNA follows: TGTGCCACCAGTGATTCCTCCGGGACAGCCTTACTACAGCAGTTCTTC. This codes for CATSDSSGTALLQQFF.

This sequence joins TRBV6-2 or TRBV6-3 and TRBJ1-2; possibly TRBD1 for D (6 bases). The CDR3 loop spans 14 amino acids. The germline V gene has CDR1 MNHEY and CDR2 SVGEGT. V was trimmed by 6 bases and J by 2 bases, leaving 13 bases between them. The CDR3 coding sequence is TGTGCCAGCAGCCCATGGACAGTCAACTATGGCTACACCTTC. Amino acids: CASSPWTVNYGYTF.

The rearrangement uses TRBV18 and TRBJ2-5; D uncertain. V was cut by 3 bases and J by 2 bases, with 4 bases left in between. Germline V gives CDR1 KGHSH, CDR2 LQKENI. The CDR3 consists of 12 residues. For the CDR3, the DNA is TGTGCCAGCTCACCCAATCAAGAGACCCAGTACTTC. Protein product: CASSPNQETQYF. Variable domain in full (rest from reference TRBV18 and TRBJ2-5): NAGVMQNPRHLVRRRGQEARLRCSPMKGHSHVYWYRQLPEEGLKFMVYLQKENIIDESGMPKERFSAEFPKEGPSILRIQQVVRGDSAAYFCASSPNQETQYFGPGTRLLVL.

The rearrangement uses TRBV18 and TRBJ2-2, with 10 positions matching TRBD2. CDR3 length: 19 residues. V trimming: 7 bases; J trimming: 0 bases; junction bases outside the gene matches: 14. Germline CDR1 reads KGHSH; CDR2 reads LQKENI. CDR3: CASLPGTSELYTNTGELFF. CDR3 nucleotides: TGTGCCAGCTTACCCGGGACTAGCGAACTCTACACGAACACCGGGGAGCTGTTTTTT.

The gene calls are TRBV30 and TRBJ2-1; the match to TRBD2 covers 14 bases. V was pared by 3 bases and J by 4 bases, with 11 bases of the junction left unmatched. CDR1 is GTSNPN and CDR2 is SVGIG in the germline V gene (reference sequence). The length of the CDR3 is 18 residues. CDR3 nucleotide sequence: TGTGCCTGGAGCGCGACCGGGACTAGCGGGGGACCTTACAATGAGCAGTTCTTC. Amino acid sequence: CAWSATGTSGGPYNEQFF.

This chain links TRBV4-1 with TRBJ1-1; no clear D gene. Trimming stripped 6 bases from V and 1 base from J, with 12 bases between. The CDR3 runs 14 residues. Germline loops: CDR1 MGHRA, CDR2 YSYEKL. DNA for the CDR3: TGCGCCAGCAGTCCGGATACAAAGAACACTGAAGCTTTCTTT. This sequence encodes CASSPDTKNTEAFF.

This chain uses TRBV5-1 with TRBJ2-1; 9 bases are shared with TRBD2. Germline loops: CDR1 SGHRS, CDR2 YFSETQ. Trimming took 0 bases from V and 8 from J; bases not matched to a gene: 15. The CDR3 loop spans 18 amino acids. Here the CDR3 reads CASSLVAHGSSGSYEQFF. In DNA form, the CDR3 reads TGCGCCAGCAGCTTGGTTGCCCACGGGAGTAGCGGGAGCTATGAGCAGTTCTTC.

Here the CDR3 DNA reads TGTGCCAGCAGCTTAGCGGACAGGGTAGGTGGCTACACCTTC. The encoded protein is CASSLADRVGGYTF. This rearrangement joins TRBV5-6 to TRBJ1-2, with TRBD1 matching over 8 bases. The CDR3 runs to 14 residues. Germline assignment: CDR1 SGHDT and CDR2 YYEEEE. V shed 2 bases, J shed 7 bases, and the junction held 7 bases outside the gene matches.

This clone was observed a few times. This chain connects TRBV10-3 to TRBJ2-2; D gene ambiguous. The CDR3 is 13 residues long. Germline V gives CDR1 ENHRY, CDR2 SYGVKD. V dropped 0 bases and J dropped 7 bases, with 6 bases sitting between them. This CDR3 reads CAISESEYGELFF. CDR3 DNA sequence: TGTGCCATCAGTGAGTCTGAGTACGGGGAGCTGTTTTTT.

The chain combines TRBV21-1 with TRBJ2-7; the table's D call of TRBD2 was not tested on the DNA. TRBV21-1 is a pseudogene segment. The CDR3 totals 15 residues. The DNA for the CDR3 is TGTGCCAGCAGCAAAGGTCCGAGGGCCCCCTACGAGCAGTACTTC. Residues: CASSKGPRAPYEQYF.